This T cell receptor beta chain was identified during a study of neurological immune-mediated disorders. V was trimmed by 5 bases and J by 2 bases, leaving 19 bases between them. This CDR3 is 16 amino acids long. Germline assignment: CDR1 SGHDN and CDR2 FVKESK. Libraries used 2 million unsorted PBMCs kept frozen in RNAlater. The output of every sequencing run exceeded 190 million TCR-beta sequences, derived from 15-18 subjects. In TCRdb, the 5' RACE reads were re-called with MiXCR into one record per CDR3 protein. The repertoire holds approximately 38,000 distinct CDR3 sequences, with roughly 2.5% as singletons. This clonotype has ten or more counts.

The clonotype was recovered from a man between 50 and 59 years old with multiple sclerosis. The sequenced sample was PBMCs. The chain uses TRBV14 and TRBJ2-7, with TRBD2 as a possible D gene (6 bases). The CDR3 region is CASSLSAGMGTYEQYF. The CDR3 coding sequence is TGTGCCAGCAGCTTAAGCGCGGGGATGGGAACCTACGAGCAGTACTTC.